This T cell receptor beta chain came from a study of OX40 agonist ivuxolimab in advanced cancers. In the study overall: An agonistic human IgG2 monoclonal antibody against OX40 (CD134) was given.

Turning to this clone: Its specificity is unknown.

Some clones are missing from TCRdb's copy, which holds only in-frame ones; the method was immunoSEQ multiplex PCR. The sample records fewer than 55,000 clones, about 87% being singletons. Study observations and caveats: The work left the antigen specificity of expanded peripheral T cells undetermined. In the 0.1-3.0 mg/kg groups, partial responders showed among the lowest expansion.

This CDR3 spans 13 amino acids. Germline V CDR1 and CDR2: SEHNR, FQNEAQ (reference sequence). The V and J ends lost 3 bases and 2 bases respectively, with 7 bases between them. Autoimmune disease history or systemic immunosuppression led to patients being barred. The material sequenced was CD4+ or CD8+ T cells sorted from blood, taken in a trial of the OX40 agonist ivuxolimab. The TCR was taken from an adult with an advanced solid tumor such as melanoma, head and neck, liver or kidney cancer. The rearrangement uses TRBV7-9 and TRBJ1-2, with no clear D. The CDR3 sequence is CASSLSRNYGYTF. The CDR3, as DNA: TGTGCCAGCAGCTTGTCCAGGAACTATGGCTACACCTTC.